This T cell receptor (beta chain) originates from a study of CD8 T cells in ankylosing spondylitis. General study points: Before this, some motif variants had been reported in reactive arthritis synovial fluid and blood. Characteristic of ankylosing spondylitis blood, it appeared, was a TCR beta motif comprising about eight highly homologous variants.

This CDR3 contains 16 residues. The V and J ends lost 4 bases and 6 bases respectively, with 22 bases between them. Germline loops: CDR1 MNHEY, CDR2 SMNVEV (reference sequence). Using quantitative 5'-RACE with molecular barcodes, the authors made TCR beta libraries. TCRdb reprocessed the 5' RACE reads via MiXCR and lists one record per CDR3 protein. The data contain approximately 150,000 distinct CDR3 sequences, approximately 17% of them seen just once; the ten biggest clones take up 25% to 40%. This clonotype was detected only a few times. As yet, its antigen is unknown. The chain joins TRBV27 to TRBJ2-7, with D unresolved. The sequence derives from a male donor with ankylosing spondylitis. The sequencing sample was made of blood, either unsorted or a sorted T cell fraction (not recorded which). DNA for the CDR3: TGTGCCAGCAGTTCTGCGCTCACGAGGCGCTTCTCCGAGCAGTACTTC. It translates to CASSSALTRRFSEQYF.